This TCR beta chain comes out of a study of tumor and adjacent non-tumor tissue in lung cancer. Study-wide background: The patients, 10 or so men and several women, were roughly 30 to 85 with stage I to III disease.

The template was RNA from unsorted bulk tissue. The normal lung tissue was taken more than 3 cm from the tumor edge. Chemotherapy-naive patients with new lung cancer underwent thoracic surgery in China, August–late 2014. Three rounds of nested PCR, following a modified ARM-PCR protocol, produced the TCRbeta library. TCRdb analysed the multiplex PCR reads with MiXCR anew, one entry per CDR3 protein. The sample lists 90,000 to 100,000 distinct CDR3 sequences, about 80% seen once, with more than 30% in the top ten. Details on this clonotype: The CDR3 does not end in the conserved phenylalanine or tryptophan, so this is likely a read error.

Germline V gene data show CDR1 as MNHNS and CDR2 as SASEGT. Trimming removed 2 bases from V and 5 bases from J, with 11 bases in between. This CDR3 spans 14 amino acids. This chain links TRBV6-1 with TRBJ2-3; maybe TRBD1 (5 bases). The sequence was collected from a man in his 60s with small cell lung cancer. The sample consisted of distant non-tumor lung tissue. The CDR3 here is CASSELGAEDTQYL. In nucleotides, the CDR3 is TGTGCCAGCAGTGAACTTGGGGCTGAAGATACGCAGTATCTT.